This T cell receptor (beta chain) came from a study of T cells in Graves' hyperthyroidism and ophthalmopathy. Patients were excluded because of uncontrolled infection, other autoimmune disease, pregnancy or lactation. The CDR3 regions of TCR beta were amplified from RNA transcripts. Carried out on the TCR CDR3, a first-round RT-PCR used the HTBI primer set. TCRdb called the multiplex PCR reads again in MiXCR, with one record for every CDR3 protein. The data contain 300,000 to 400,000 distinct CDR3 sequences, over 20% of them seen just once; the ten biggest clones take up around 48%. Germline CDR1 DFQATT, CDR2 SNEGSKA (reference sequence). The CDR3 runs 15 residues. V lost 0 bases to trimming and J lost 1 base; unmatched junction nucleotides: 5.

The TCR comes from a woman in her fifties or sixties with Graves' hyperthyroidism. The sequenced material came from blood. V is TRBV20-1 and J is TRBJ1-1, with 7 bases that match TRBD1. CDR3 in amino acids: CSARDPKGANTEAFF. The CDR3 DNA is TGCAGTGCTAGAGATCCGAAGGGGGCGAACACTGAAGCTTTCTTT.